This T cell receptor (beta chain) was captured by sequencing in a study of shared clonotypes between healthy human individuals. Several immunoSEQ plates received, in even portions, the genomic DNA of each subset. Only in-frame clones appear in the TCRdb table, and some are missing; sequencing was by immunoSEQ multiplex PCR. Seen here are approximately 2.5 million clones, approximately 94% observed once, and the top ten hold 0.11% to 0.15%. Study-wide results and caveats: Generally, naive subsets came out with larger estimated richness than memory subsets.

As concerns this clone: Antigen: not known.

The receptor was derived from a man between 18 and 35 years old in good health. The sequenced material came from naive CD4+ T cells sorted from blood. Described subset: CD45RA+ positively selected.

The CDR3, as DNA: TGTGCCAGTAGTATCTTAGGGAATGAAGCTTTCTTT. Translated: CASSILGNEAFF. V is TRBV19 and J is TRBJ1-1; D not certain. The CDR3 consists of 12 residues. Germline V gene lookup returns CDR1 LNHDA and CDR2 SQIVND (reference sequence). The V end lost 3 bases, the J end lost 7 bases, and 9 bases lay between the germline ends.